This T cell receptor (beta chain) comes out of a study of blood T cell repertoires in COVID-19 (dated by TCRdb to 2020 to 2021). About the full investigation: Collaborator samples came from the United States, Italy and Spain and covered acute and convalescent phases of COVID-19. A de-identified subject ID, COVID-19 status, age in years and sex were almost always included in the sample metadata. A freely available public database, intended as a resource for researchers studying the immune response to SARS-CoV-2, is where the repertoires were released. The prospective study material was composed of cDNA or gDNA derived from T cells, B-cell-depleted T cells, or PBMCs. Subjects who had been exposed to COVID-19, were actively infected with it, or had recovered from it provided the deeply sampled blood TCRbeta repertoires that made up the dataset. The samples were drawn from two sources: the first 160 participants of the ongoing ImmuneRACE study, and 950 to 1,500 subjects contributed by 6 global collaborators. Where available, HLA class I and class II types were obtained from metadata supplied by the sample provider rather than from assay-based typing. General study outcomes and caveats: The amount of clinical and demographic metadata varied by source and participant and was provided uncurated.

Via the germline V gene, CDR1 is MGHRA and CDR2 YSYEKL. The CDR3 sequence holds 15 residues, the cysteine and phenylalanine included. Only CDR3 DNA remains: 45 bases, in frame from the first base. Between the V and J ends, shortened by 2 bases and 5 bases respectively, the junction contains 15 bases. This clone was detected only a few times. The antigen it recognizes is unknown. Base qualities were left out, and no much larger clone turns up one base away. Collaborating institutions collected whole blood in K2EDTA tubes following their own protocols. For TCRbeta analysis, collaborator samples were shipped as frozen whole blood, as isolated PBMCs, or as DNA extracted from either sample type. The immunoSEQ Assay, a bias-controlled multiplex PCR, was used to amplify TCRbeta CDR3 regions from genomic DNA. The authors processed their data as follows. The number of nucleated cells in each sample was estimated from the amplification of reference gene primers within the assay. Sequence reads were collapsed and filtered to measure the absolute abundance of every unique TCRbeta CDR3 rearrangement. Productive Simpson clonality was computed per sample as the square root of Simpson's diversity index over productive rearrangements. Not all clones reach the TCRdb copy of this immuneACCESS table, which keeps in-frame sequences only. Checked studies attribute under half of the gap to unresolved V genes and leave the rest unexplained. Clone size and the V and J calls come from that table; the DNA yielded D and trimming. The sample table shows 150,000 to 200,000 clones, and over 75% are seen once. The ten biggest clones cover less than 30% of the sample.

Sequenced sample: peripheral blood. This TCR was recovered from a woman aged 70 to 79 with acute or convalescent COVID-19. This sequence uses TRBV4-1 and TRBJ2-5, and TRBD1 may be the D gene, going by 6 matching bases. At the DNA level, the sequence is TGCGCCAGCAGCCAAAGACAGGTTGGCACGGAGACCCAGTACTTC. Translated, this gives CASSQRQVGTETQYF.